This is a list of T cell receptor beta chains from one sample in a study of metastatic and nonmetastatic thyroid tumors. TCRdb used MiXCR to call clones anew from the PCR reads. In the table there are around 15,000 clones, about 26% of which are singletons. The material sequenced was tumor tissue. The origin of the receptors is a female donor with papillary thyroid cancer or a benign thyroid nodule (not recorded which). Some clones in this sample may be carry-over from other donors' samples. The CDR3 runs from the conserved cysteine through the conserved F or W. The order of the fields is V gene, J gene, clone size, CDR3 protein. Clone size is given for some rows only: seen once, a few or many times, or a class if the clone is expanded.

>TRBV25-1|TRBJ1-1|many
CASSEGGREAFF
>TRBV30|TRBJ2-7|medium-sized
CAWSVQGTAYEQYF
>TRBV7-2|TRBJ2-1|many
CASSLVAGGPHEQFF
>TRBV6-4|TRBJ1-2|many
CASRAFLESPGYTF
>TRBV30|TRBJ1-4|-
CAWTYRASNEKLFF
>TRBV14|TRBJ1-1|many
CASSENTEAFF
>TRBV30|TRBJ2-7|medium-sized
CAWSVAGGPYEQYF
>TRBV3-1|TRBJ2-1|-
CASSQELRYNEQFF
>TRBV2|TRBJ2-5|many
CASSELETQYF
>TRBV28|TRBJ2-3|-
CASSSPGTYFTDTQYF
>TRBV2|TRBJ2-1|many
CASSAVLNEQFF
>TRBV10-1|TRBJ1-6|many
CASSKGWNSPLHF
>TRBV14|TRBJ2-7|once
CASSHRDSPYVQYF
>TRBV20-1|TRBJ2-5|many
CSAPYKTSLEETQYF
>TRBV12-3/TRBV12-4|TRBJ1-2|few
CASSLSTGGYTF
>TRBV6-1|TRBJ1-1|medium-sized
CASSEAMNTEAFF
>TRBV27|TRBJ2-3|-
CASSPPESGTDTQYF
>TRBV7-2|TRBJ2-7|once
CASSLAGTGGSEQYF
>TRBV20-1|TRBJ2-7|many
CSARDRGIKGSYEQYF
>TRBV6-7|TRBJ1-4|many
CASSYSGYEKLFF
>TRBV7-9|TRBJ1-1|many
CASSLVWNTEAFF
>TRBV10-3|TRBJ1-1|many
CAIKSDKTNTEAFF
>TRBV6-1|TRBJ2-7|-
CASSEEPGPYEQYF
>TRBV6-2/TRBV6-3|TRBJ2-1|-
CASSYLETSGSPHEQFF
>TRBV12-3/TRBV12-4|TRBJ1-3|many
CASNYGGGGTSRNTIYF
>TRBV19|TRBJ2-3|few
CASSILDTQYF
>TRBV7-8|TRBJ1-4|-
CASSLPAGQGNEKLFF
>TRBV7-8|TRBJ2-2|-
CASSHAVSSWNTGELFF
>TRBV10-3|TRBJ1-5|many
CAISDGEVGQPQHF
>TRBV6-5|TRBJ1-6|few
CASSYHGTDNSPLNF
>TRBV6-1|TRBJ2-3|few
CATSRDDREYTQYF
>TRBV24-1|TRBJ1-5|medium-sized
CATRRGPNQPQHF
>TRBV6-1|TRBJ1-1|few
CASISKGVNTEAFF
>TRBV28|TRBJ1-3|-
CASSLRGSGVLYAVNTIYF
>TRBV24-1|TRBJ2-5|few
CATSDLVGTETQYF
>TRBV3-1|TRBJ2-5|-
CASTWDVQETQYF
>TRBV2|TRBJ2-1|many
CASSPRTSGTDEQFF
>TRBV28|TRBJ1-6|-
CASSLEGSSPLHF
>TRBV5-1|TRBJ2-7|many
CASSWGHAYEQYF
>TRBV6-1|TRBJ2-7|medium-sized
CASSPTGPLPEQYF
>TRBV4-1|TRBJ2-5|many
CASSQEPGARETQYF